This passage covers 9 T cell receptor beta chains from one sample sequenced in a study of post-analysis software for immune sequencing data. TCR beta cDNA libraries included unique molecular identifiers. TCRdb processed the PCR reads anew with MiXCR; each CDR3 protein has one entry. The table includes almost 700,000 distinct CDR3 sequences, over 45% detected once. Study observations and caveats: TRBV5-6, TRBV5-1 and TRBV20-1 belonged to a set of about 5 TRBV segments that were more frequent in patients than controls.

The antigens these receptors bind are not known. The sample consisted of blood. Source of these receptors: a girl aged 2 to 10 with multiple sclerosis.

The gene calls are TRBV6-5 and TRBJ1-5; unclear D gene. V was cut by 6 bases and J by 5 bases, with 11 bases left in between. Germline CDR1 MNHEY, CDR2 SVGAGI. CDR3 length equals 13 residues. CDR3 in DNA: TGTGCCAGCAGCCAGAGAAGGGATCAGCCCCAGCATTTT. This translates into CASSQRRDQPQHF.

The CDR3 coding sequence is TGCGCCAGCAGCTTGGATCAGGGGGCCTACAATGAGCAGTTCTTC. Translated, it gives CASSLDQGAYNEQFF. The gene calls are TRBV5-1 and TRBJ2-1; 7 bases are shared with TRBD1. The germline V gene encodes CDR1 SGHRS and CDR2 YFSETQ. This CDR3 region has 15 residues. J lost 2 bases, V lost 0 bases, and 2 bases had no gene match.

In its sample, this clonotype was seen once. The CDR3 region has the DNA TGCGCCAGCAGCTCCCAAGCAAGCGGCCTAGGTGAGCAGTTCTTC. This encodes CASSSQASGLGEQFF. This chain links TRBV5-1 with TRBJ2-1; maybe TRBD2 (5 bases). The CDR3 runs 15 residues. The V end lost 3 bases, the J end lost 9 bases, and 19 bases lay between the germline ends. Germline lookup yields CDR1 SGHRS and CDR2 YFSETQ.

V and J are TRBV29-1 and TRBJ2-1; 7 bases are shared with TRBD1. The germline V gene encodes CDR1 SQVTM and CDR2 ANQGSEA. Germline trimming cut 6 bases from V and 5 bases from J; bases unmatched to any gene: 10. CDR3 length equals 14 residues. The CDR3 reads CSVKGAFDHNEQFF. CDR3 sequence (DNA): TGCAGCGTCAAGGGGGCCTTTGACCACAATGAGCAGTTCTTC.

The chain combines TRBV29-1 with TRBJ2-6; D gene ambiguous. The CDR3 has 13 amino acids. The germline CDR1 and CDR2 sequences are SQVTM and ANQGSEA. V was trimmed by 4 bases and J by 0 bases, leaving 4 bases between them. CDR3 sequence: CSVASSGANVLTF. The CDR3 DNA follows: TGCAGCGTTGCTTCCTCTGGGGCCAACGTCCTGACTTTC.

The count of this clonotype is one. The chain carries TRBV5-1 and TRBJ2-5, with D uncertain. CDR1 and CDR2 (germline): SGHRS, YFSETQ. The CDR3 length is 14 residues. Trimming removed 3 bases at V and 0 bases at J, with 9 bases between. The CDR3 DNA follows: TGCGCCAGCAGCTGGGGTCGGCACCAAGAGACCCAGTACTTC. The encoded protein is CASSWGRHQETQYF.

The chain uses TRBV20-1 and TRBJ2-1, with 7 bases fitting TRBD2. Germline V gene sequence: CDR1 DFQATT, CDR2 SNEGSKA (reference sequence). Losses at the gene ends were 3 bases for V and 2 bases for J; bases not matched to a gene: 7. The CDR3 has 15 amino acids. CDR3 region: CSASGGGATYNEQFF. As DNA, the CDR3 is TGCAGTGCTAGTGGGGGGGGAGCGACCTACAATGAGCAGTTCTTC.

The chain has TRBV7-9 and TRBJ2-1; D is possibly TRBD1 (5 bases). Germline loops: CDR1 SEHNR, CDR2 FQNEAQ (reference sequence). This CDR3 comprises 15 residues. Trimming stripped 7 bases from V and 6 bases from J, with 19 bases between. Here the CDR3 DNA reads TGTGCCAGCACCCAATCGGACATCCCGATCAATGAGCAGTTCTTC. As protein: CASTQSDIPINEQFF. Full variable domain (remainder filled in from reference TRBV7-9 and TRBJ2-1): DTGVSQNPRHKITKRGQNVTFRCDPISEHNRLYWYRQTLGQGPEFLTYFQNEAQLEKSRLLSDRFSAERPKGSFSTLEIQRTEQGDSAMYLCASTQSDIPINEQFFGPGTRLTVL.

The rearrangement joins TRBV5-1 to TRBJ2-5; D unresolved. The length of the CDR3 is 13 residues. V lost 6 bases and J 4 bases, leaving 13 bases between the germline ends. Germline CDR1 SGHRS, CDR2 YFSETQ. CDR3 region: CASTTPGAETQYF. In nucleotides, the CDR3 is TGCGCCAGCACCACCCCAGGAGCAGAGACCCAGTACTTC.